The entry below describes one T cell receptor (beta chain). The antigen is not known. This sample is part of a study of CD8+CD57+ T cells in acquired aplastic anemia. On the study more broadly: CD4+ and CD8+ cells, once sorted, gave DNA averaging about 3.4 ug. Findings and limits, study-wide: Patients and controls shared some 30 CD8+ CDR3 sequences, highly expressed in patients. CD8+ Simpson's diversity showed no significant patient-control difference.

Genomic DNA acted as the template from which TCR beta VDJ combination and CDR3 sequence profiling were carried out. Each CDR3 protein gets one entry after TCRdb re-called the reads with MiXCR. The data contain approximately 190,000 distinct CDR3 sequences, about three fifths of them singletons. V dropped 4 bases and J dropped 0 bases, with 10 bases sitting between them. This CDR3 is 13 amino acids long. Germline V gives CDR1 SQVTM, CDR2 ANQGSEA. The chain recombines TRBV29-1 with TRBJ2-7; the D is unclear. What was sequenced was sorted CD4+, CD8+, or CD8+CD57+ T cells (not recorded which) from PBMCs. This TCR was sampled from a human donor with severe aplastic anemia or a healthy control (not recorded which). The CDR3 sequence: CSVVLGNSYEQYF. The CDR3 DNA reads TGCAGCGTTGTACTGGGAAACTCCTACGAGCAGTACTTC.